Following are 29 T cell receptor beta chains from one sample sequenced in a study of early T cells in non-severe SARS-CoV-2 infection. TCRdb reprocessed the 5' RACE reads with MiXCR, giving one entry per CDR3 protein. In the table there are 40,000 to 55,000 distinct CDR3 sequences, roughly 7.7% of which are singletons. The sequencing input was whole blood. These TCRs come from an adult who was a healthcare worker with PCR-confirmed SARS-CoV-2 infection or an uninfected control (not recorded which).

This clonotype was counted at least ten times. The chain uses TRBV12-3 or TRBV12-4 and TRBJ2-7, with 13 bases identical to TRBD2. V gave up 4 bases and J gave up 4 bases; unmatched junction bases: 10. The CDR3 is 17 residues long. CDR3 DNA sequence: TGTGCCAGCAGTTCCCATCCCAGACTAGCGGGGGGATACGAGCAGTACTTC. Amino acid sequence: CASSSHPRLAGGYEQYF.

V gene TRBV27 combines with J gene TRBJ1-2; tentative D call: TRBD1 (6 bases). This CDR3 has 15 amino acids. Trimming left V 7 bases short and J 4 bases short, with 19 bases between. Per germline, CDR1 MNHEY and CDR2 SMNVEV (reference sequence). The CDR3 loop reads CASTSLTGLGYGYTF. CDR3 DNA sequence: TGTGCCAGCACCTCACTTACAGGGCTTGGCTATGGCTACACCTTC.

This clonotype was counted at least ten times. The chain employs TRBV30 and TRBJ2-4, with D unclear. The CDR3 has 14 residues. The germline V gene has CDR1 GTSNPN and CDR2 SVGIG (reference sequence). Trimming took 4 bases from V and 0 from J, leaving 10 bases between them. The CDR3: CAWNQQLAKNIQYF. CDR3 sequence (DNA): TGTGCCTGGAACCAACAGCTAGCCAAAAACATTCAGTACTTC.

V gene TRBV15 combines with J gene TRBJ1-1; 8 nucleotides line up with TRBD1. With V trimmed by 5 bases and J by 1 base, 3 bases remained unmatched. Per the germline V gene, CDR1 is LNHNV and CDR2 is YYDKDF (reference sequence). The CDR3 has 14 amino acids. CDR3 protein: CATSPGTGNTEAFF. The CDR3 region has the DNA TGTGCCACCAGCCCAGGGACAGGGAACACTGAAGCTTTCTTT.

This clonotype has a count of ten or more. The CDR3 spells CASSVGGFKDGYTF. CDR3 DNA sequence: TGTGCCAGCAGCGTAGGAGGGTTTAAAGATGGCTACACCTTC. V and J are TRBV9 and TRBJ1-2; no firm D call. Trimming took off 0 bases at V and 6 bases at J, with 12 bases between the two ends. In germline, CDR1 is SGDLS, CDR2 YYNGEE. This CDR3 comprises 14 residues.

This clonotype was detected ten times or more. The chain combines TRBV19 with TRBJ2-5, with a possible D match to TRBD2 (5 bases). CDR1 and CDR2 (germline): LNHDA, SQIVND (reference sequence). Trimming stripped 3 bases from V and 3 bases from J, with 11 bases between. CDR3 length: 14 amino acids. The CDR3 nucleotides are TGTGCCAGTAGTATCTCGGGAAGAAAAGAGACCCAGTACTTC. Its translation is CASSISGRKETQYF.

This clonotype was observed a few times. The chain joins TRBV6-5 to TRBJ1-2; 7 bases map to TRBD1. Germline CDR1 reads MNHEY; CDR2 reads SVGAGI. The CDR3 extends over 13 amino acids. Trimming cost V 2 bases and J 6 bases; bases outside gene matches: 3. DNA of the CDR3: TGTGCCAGCAGTTACAAAACAGGGGATGGCTACACCTTC. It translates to CASSYKTGDGYTF.

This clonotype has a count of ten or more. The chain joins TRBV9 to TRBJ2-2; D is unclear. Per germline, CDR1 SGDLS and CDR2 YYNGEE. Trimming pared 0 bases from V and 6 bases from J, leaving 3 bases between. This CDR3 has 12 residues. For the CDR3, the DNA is TGTGCCAGCAGCGTAGCCCCCGGGGAGCTGTTTTTT. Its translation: CASSVAPGELFF.

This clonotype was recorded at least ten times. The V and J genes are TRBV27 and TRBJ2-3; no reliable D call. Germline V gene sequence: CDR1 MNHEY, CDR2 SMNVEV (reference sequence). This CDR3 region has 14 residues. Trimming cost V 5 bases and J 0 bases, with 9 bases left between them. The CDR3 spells CASSETHSTDTQYF. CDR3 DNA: TGTGCCAGCAGTGAGACACATAGCACAGATACGCAGTATTTT.

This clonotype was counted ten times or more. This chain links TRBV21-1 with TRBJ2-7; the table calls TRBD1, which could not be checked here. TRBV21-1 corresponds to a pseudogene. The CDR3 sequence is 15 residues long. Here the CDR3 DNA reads TGTGCCAGCAGCAAAGGGCACAGGGTAACCTACGAGCAGTACTTC. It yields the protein CASSKGHRVTYEQYF.

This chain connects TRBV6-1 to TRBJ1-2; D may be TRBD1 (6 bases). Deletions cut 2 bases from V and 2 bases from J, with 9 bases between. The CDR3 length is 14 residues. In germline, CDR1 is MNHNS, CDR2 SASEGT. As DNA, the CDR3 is TGTGCCAGCAGTGAATATACAGGGAACTATGGCTACACCTTC. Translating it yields CASSEYTGNYGYTF.

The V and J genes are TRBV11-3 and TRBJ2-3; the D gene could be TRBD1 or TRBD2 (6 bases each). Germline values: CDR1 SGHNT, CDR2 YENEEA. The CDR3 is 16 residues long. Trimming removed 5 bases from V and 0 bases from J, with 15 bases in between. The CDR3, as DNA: TGTGCCAGCAGCCCGGGGGTAGGGGGAAGCACAGATACGCAGTATTTT. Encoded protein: CASSPGVGGSTDTQYF.

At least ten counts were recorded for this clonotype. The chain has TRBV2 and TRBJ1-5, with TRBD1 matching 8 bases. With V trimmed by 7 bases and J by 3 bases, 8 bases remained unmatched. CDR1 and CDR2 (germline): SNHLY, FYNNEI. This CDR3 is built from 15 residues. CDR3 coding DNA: TGTGCCAGCAATGGACAGGGCCGAGACAATCAGCCCCAGCATTTT. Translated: CASNGQGRDNQPQHF.

The chain's CDR3 is CASSKGAWGTGDNEQFF. In DNA form, the CDR3 reads TGTGCCAGCAGTAAGGGGGCCTGGGGGACAGGGGACAATGAGCAGTTCTTC. The V call is TRBV6-2 or TRBV6-3, the J call TRBJ2-1; 10 bases are shared with TRBD1. This CDR3 region has 17 residues. J lost 5 bases, V lost 5 bases, and 12 bases had no gene match. Germline assignment: CDR1 MNHEY and CDR2 SVGEGT.

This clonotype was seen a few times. The CDR3 DNA follows: TGTGCCAGCAGCTCTTTACAGAATGAGCAGTTCTTC. It specifies CASSSLQNEQFF. This chain links TRBV7-6 with TRBJ2-1; D remains ambiguous. Deletions cut 4 bases from V and 7 bases from J, with 8 bases between. The CDR3 has 12 residues. Looked up from germline, CDR1 is SGHVS and CDR2 is FNYEAQ.

CDR3 coding DNA: TGTGCCAGCAGCGATAATACAGATACGCAGTATTTT. Its protein is CASSDNTDTQYF. This chain uses TRBV2 with TRBJ2-3; no clear D. This CDR3 contains 12 residues. V lost 6 bases, J lost 3 bases, and 7 bases lay in between. CDR1 and CDR2 (germline): SNHLY, FYNNEI.

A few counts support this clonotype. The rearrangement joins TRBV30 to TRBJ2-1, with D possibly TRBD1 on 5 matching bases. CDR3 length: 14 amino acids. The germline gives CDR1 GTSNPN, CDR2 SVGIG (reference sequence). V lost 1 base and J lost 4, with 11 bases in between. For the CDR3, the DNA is TGTGCCTGGAGTGATGGGGCCAGTTACAATGAGCAGTTCTTC. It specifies CAWSDGASYNEQFF.

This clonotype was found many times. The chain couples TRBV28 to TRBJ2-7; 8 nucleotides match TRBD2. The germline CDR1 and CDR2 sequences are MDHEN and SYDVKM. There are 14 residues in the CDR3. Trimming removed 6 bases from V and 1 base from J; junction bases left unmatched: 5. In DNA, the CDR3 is TGTGCCAGCAGAAGCGGGGGACTTTCCTACGAGCAGTACTTC. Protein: CASRSGGLSYEQYF.

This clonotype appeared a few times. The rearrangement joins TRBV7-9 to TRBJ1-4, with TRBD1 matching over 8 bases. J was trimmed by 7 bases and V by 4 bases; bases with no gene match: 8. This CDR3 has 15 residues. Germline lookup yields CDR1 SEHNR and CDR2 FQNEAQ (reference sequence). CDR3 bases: TGTGCCAGCAGCTCATTCCCAGGGGGCGGTGAAAAACTGTTTTTT. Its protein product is CASSSFPGGGEKLFF.

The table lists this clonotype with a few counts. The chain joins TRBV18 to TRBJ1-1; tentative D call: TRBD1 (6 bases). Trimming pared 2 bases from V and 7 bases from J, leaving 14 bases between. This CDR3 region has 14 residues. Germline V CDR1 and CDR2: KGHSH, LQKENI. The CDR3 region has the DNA TGTGCCAGCTCACCAATCACAGGGAGTAGTGAAGCTTTCTTT. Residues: CASSPITGSSEAFF.

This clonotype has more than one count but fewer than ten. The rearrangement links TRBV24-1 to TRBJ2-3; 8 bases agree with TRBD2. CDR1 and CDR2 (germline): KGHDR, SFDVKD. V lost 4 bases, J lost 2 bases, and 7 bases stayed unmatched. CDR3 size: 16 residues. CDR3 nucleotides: TGTGCCACCAGTGAAGGTCGGCGGGGGGCCACAGATACGCAGTATTTT. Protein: CATSEGRRGATDTQYF.

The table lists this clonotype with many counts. In nucleotides, the CDR3 is TGTGCCAGCAGTTTGAGCGGGGGAAGAACAGATACGCAGTATTTT. This translates into CASSLSGGRTDTQYF. The V gene is TRBV28, the J gene TRBJ2-3, with 8 bases identical to TRBD2. Germline-derived CDR1 and CDR2 are MDHEN and SYDVKM. This CDR3 comprises 15 residues. Unmatched junction bases numbered 5, after V lost 3 bases and J lost 3 bases.

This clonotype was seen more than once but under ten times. CDR3 nucleotides: TGCGCCAGCAGCTTGAGGGGACAGGGGACCACAGATACGCAGTATTTT. Its translation: CASSLRGQGTTDTQYF. The V and J genes are TRBV5-1 and TRBJ2-3; 10 positions match TRBD1. The CDR3 totals 16 residues. The trim removed 1 base at V and 2 bases at J, leaving 4 bases unmatched. CDR1 is SGHRS, CDR2 YFSETQ, per germline.

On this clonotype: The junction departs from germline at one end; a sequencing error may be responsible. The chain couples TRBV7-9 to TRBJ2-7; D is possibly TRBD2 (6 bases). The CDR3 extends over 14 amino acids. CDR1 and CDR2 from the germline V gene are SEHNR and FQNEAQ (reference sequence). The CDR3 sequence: CASSLGTNIYKQYF. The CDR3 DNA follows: TGTGCCAGCAGCTTAGGGACTAATATCTACAAGCAGTACTTC.

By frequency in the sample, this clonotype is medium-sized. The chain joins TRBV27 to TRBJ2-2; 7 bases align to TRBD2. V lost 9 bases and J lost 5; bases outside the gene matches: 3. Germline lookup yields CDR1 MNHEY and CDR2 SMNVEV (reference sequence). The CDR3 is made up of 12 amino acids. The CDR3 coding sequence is TGTGCCAGTATGCGGGGGACCGGGGAGCTGTTTTTT. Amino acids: CASMRGTGELFF.

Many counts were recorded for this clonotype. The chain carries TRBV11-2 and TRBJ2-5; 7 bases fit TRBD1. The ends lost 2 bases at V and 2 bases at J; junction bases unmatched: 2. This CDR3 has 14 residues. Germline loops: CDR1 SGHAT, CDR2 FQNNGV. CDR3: CASSLWDRQETQYF. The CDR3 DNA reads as TGTGCCAGCAGCTTATGGGACAGACAAGAGACCCAGTACTTC.

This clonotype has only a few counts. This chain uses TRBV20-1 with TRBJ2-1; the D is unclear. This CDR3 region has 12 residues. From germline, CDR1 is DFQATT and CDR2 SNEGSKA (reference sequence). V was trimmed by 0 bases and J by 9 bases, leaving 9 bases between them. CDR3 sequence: CSAREQGAEQFF. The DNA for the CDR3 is TGCAGTGCTAGAGAACAAGGCGCTGAGCAGTTCTTC.

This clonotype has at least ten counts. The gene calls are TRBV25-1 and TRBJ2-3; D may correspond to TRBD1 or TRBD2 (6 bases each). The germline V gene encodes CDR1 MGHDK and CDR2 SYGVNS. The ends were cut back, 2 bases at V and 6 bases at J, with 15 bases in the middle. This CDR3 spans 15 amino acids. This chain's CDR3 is CASSERGAQGDTQYF. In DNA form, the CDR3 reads TGTGCCAGCAGTGAAAGGGGGGCCCAGGGGGATACGCAGTATTTT.

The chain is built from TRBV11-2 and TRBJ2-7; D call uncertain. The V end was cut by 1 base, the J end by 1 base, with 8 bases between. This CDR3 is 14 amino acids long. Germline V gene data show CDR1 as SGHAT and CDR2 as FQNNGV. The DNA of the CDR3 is TGTGCCAGCAGCTTAGTTCGCAGTTCCTACGAGCAGTACTTC. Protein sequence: CASSLVRSSYEQYF.